This T cell receptor beta chain was obtained from a study of T cells in narcolepsy. Data came from immunoSEQ multiplex PCR; TCRdb stores just in-frame clones and leaves some out. Of around 19,000 clones listed, 75% to 90% are singletons. Germline CDR1 is LGHNT and CDR2 is FRNRAP. The CDR3 totals 15 residues. Trimming took 4 bases from V and 1 from J; bases not matched to a gene: 5. Regarding this clone: The antigen remains unidentified.

Study-wide findings and caveats: In some patient and control memory CD4+ samples, autoreactive clones were absent.

The specimen sequenced was memory (CD45RA-) CD4+ T cells from blood. V usage is TRBV12-5 and J usage is TRBJ1-1; 8 bases fit TRBD1. This clonotype originated in a human donor in good health. For the CDR3, the DNA is TGTGCTAGTGGTTCGGGGCAGGGGGCGAACACTGAAGCTTTCTTT. Amino acids: CASGSGQGANTEAFF.